This T cell receptor beta chain was obtained from a study of PD-1 blockade in classical Hodgkin lymphoma. Sequencing used immunoSEQ multiplex PCR; TCRdb keeps in-frame clones, though not all of them. The sample has tens of thousands of clones, approximately 79% seen once. This clone was seen once. The target antigen is unknown. Noted time point: cycle 4 day 1 (C4D1), after five to seven weeks of nivolumab. Each of the patients experienced relapse following autologous stem cell transplantation, and their brentuximab vedotin exposure differed. Purification of CD4+ T cells from thawed PBMCs was achieved by magnetic negative selection. V was shortened by 6 bases and J by 4 bases, with 10 bases between the two germline ends. Germline V CDR1 and CDR2: PRHDT, FYEKMQ (reference sequence). The CDR3 runs to 13 residues. Study-level findings and limits: Later analyses included only patients treated at least 1 year post-ASCT. By cycle point C4D1, TCR diversity had risen significantly in CD4+ cells (but not CD8+ cells). A reduction in baseline TCR diversity was reportedly seen in newly diagnosed patients relative to healthy donors. Reasons behind the repertoire differences stay unclear, perhaps disease activity or earlier therapy.

The chain joins TRBV13 to TRBJ1-5, with D possibly TRBD1 on 5 matching bases. The sequencing here drew on CD4+ T cells from blood, taken before the fourth cycle of nivolumab. The receptor comes from a human donor with classical Hodgkin lymphoma. The DNA for the CDR3 is TGTGCCAGCAGTTTACAGGTAAATCAGCCCCAGCATTTT. Its protein product is CASSLQVNQPQHF.